This passage covers 30 T cell receptor beta chains from one sample sequenced in a study of blood T cell repertoires in COVID-19. Libraries were prepared by immunoSEQ multiplex PCR; TCRdb keeps only in-frame clonotypes and omits some of them. The profile covers about 140,000 clones, with 85% to 90% appearing a single time and approximately 8% taken by the ten largest. Sequenced sample: peripheral blood. The source of these receptors is a woman in her fifties or sixties with acute or convalescent COVID-19.

The CDR3 DNA reads TGTGCCAGCAGCTTAGCTATCTCCTCGGAGACCCAGTACTTC. This gives the protein CASSLAISSETQYF. The gene calls are TRBV11-2 and TRBJ2-5; D not certain. CDR1 is SGHAT, CDR2 FQNNGV, per germline. CDR3 size: 14 residues. Trimming removed 1 base from V and 5 bases from J, with 11 bases in between.

The CDR3 nucleotides are TGTGCCAGCAGCGAAGCACGGGCAGATACGCAGTATTTT. Protein sequence: CASSEARADTQYF. The J gene is TRBJ2-3, the V gene TRBV7-2, with unresolved D. Germline V lookup: CDR1 SGHTA, CDR2 FQGNSA. This CDR3 contains 13 residues. Trimming took off 5 bases at V and 4 bases at J, with 10 bases between the two ends. The full variable domain, its missing parts supplied by reference TRBV7-2 and TRBJ2-3, is GAGVSQSPSNKVTEKGKDVELRCDPISGHTALYWYRQSLGQGLEFLIYFQGNSAPDKSGLPSDRFSAERTGGSVSTLTIQRTQQEDSAVYLCASSEARADTQYFGPGTRLTVL.

The gene calls are TRBV28 and TRBJ2-2; 9 positions agree with TRBD2. This CDR3 comprises 16 residues. With V trimmed by 1 base and J by 2 bases, 2 bases remained unmatched. Looked up from germline, CDR1 is MDHEN and CDR2 is SYDVKM. The CDR3 loop reads CASSLLGTSNTGELFF. CDR3 in DNA: TGTGCCAGCAGTTTATTGGGGACTAGCAACACCGGGGAGCTGTTTTTT.

This chain joins TRBV6-5 and TRBJ2-7; 12 nucleotides line up with TRBD2. From germline, CDR1 is MNHEY and CDR2 SVGAGI. The ends lost 5 bases at V and 4 bases at J; junction bases unmatched: 3. The CDR3 runs 14 residues. The CDR3 coding sequence is TGTGCCAGCAGTACTAGCGGGGGGTCTTACGAGCAGTACTTC. It encodes CASSTSGGSYEQYF.

In its sample, this clone was seen many times. V gene TRBV5-6 combines with J gene TRBJ2-2; 7 nucleotides line up with TRBD1. J lost 1 base, V lost 4 bases, and 4 bases had no gene match. The CDR3 sequence is 15 residues long. From germline, CDR1 is SGHDT and CDR2 YYEEEE. The CDR3 loop is CASSIGTVNTGELFF. CDR3 in DNA: TGTGCCAGCAGCATAGGGACAGTGAACACCGGGGAGCTGTTTTTT.

The chain has TRBV24-1 and TRBJ1-1, with 9 positions matching TRBD1. The germline gives CDR1 KGHDR, CDR2 SFDVKD. With V trimmed by 3 bases and J by 12 bases, 7 bases remained unmatched. The CDR3 consists of 13 residues. The chain's CDR3 is CATSDDVGQGPFF. The CDR3 DNA reads TGTGCCACCAGTGATGATGTGGGACAGGGCCCTTTCTTT.

The V gene is TRBV5-5, the J gene TRBJ2-7, with TRBD2 matching over 11 bases. With V trimmed by 4 bases and J by 0 bases, 15 bases remained unmatched. From germline, CDR1 is SGHKS and CDR2 YYEKEE (reference sequence). The CDR3 extends over 19 amino acids. This CDR3 reads CASSNRGLAGGVASYEQYF. The CDR3 DNA sequence: TGTGCCAGCAGCAACAGAGGGTTAGCGGGGGGGGTTGCCTCCTACGAGCAGTACTTC.

This clone showed up just a few times. The rearrangement links TRBV7-9 to TRBJ2-3, with TRBD2 matching over 7 bases. Trimming cost V 6 bases and J 1 base; bases outside gene matches: 4. Germline V gene lookup returns CDR1 SEHNR and CDR2 FQNEAQ (reference sequence). CDR3 length: 14 amino acids. The CDR3 reads CASRAGQGTDTQYF. The CDR3 DNA sequence: TGTGCCAGCAGAGCGGGGCAGGGCACAGATACGCAGTATTTT.

The chain employs TRBV2 and TRBJ1-2; perhaps TRBD1 as D (6 bases). The CDR3 loop spans 11 amino acids. Per the germline V gene, CDR1 is SNHLY and CDR2 is FYNNEI. V was shortened by 7 bases and J by 7 bases, with 10 bases between the two germline ends. This chain's CDR3 is CASTLGGGYTF. The CDR3 region has the DNA TGTGCCAGCACCCTAGGGGGTGGCTACACCTTC. The full variable domain, in which reference TRBV2 and TRBJ1-2 provide the parts outside the CDR3, is EPEVTQTPSHQVTQMGQEVILRCVPISNHLYFYWYRQILGQKVEFLVSFYNNEISEKSEIFDDQFSVERPDGSNFTLKIRSTKLEDSAMYFCASTLGGGYTFGSGTRLTVV.

The chain carries TRBV11-2 and TRBJ2-2; D unclear. The CDR3 length is 15 residues. Germline lookup yields CDR1 SGHAT and CDR2 FQNNGV. V lost 4 bases and J lost 6, with 15 bases in between. This chain's CDR3 is CASSYRAQASGELFF. The CDR3, as DNA: TGTGCCAGCAGCTATCGAGCTCAGGCGTCCGGGGAGCTGTTTTTT.

The chain carries TRBV5-4 and TRBJ2-6; TRBD2 matches at 12 bases. Germline-derived CDR1 and CDR2 are SGHNT and YYREEE (reference sequence). V was clipped by 10 bases and J by 0 bases; unmatched bases: 5. The CDR3 loop spans 16 amino acids. CDR3 in amino acids: CAGGLAGNSGANVLTF. The CDR3, as DNA: TGTGCCGGGGGACTAGCGGGTAACTCTGGGGCCAACGTCCTGACTTTC. The full variable domain, rest sourced from reference TRBV5-4 and TRBJ2-6, is ETGVTQSPTHLIKTRGQQVTLRCSSQSGHNTVSWYQQALGQGPQFIFQYYREEENGRGNFPPRFSGLQFPNYSSELNVNALELDDSALYLCAGGLAGNSGANVLTFGAGSRLTVL.

J is TRBJ2-6 and V is TRBV11-3; TRBD1 might be the D (6 bases). Germline V gene lookup returns CDR1 SGHNT and CDR2 YENEEA. V was cut by 4 bases and J by 2 bases, with 18 bases left in between. This CDR3 region has 18 residues. CDR3 residues: CASSWGQQGRAGANVLTF. The CDR3 nucleotides read TGTGCCAGCAGCTGGGGCCAACAGGGACGGGCTGGGGCCAACGTCCTGACTTTC.

The genes are TRBV4-1 and TRBJ2-2; a weak D match, TRBD1 (5 bases). Germline CDR1 MGHRA, CDR2 YSYEKL. This CDR3 comprises 16 residues. V lost 0 bases and J 5 bases, leaving 13 bases between the germline ends. CDR3 residues: CASSQDDRTKTGELFF. CDR3 in DNA: TGCGCCAGCAGCCAAGATGATAGGACAAAGACCGGGGAGCTGTTTTTT.

The chain links TRBV5-4 to TRBJ1-1, with D perhaps TRBD1 (6 bases). Trimming took 8 bases from V and 1 from J, leaving 21 bases between them. The CDR3 extends over 16 amino acids. CDR1 SGHNT and CDR2 YYREEE come from the germline V gene (reference sequence). CDR3 DNA: TGTGCCAGTACTGGGGGCCTACAGGGCCCGAACACTGAAGCTTTCTTT. This translates into CASTGGLQGPNTEAFF.

Only a few counts were recorded for this clone. V gene TRBV6-6 combines with J gene TRBJ2-7, with 10 bases fitting TRBD1. This CDR3 is built from 15 residues. The V gene's germline CDR1 is MNHNY and CDR2 SVGAGI (reference sequence). With V trimmed by 6 bases and J by 2 bases, 7 bases remained unmatched. The CDR3 sequence: CASSPRQGAAYEQYF. The CDR3 coding sequence is TGTGCCAGCAGCCCTAGACAGGGGGCCGCCTACGAGCAGTACTTC.

The rearrangement uses TRBV9 and TRBJ2-5, with 13 bases fitting TRBD2. The V gene end was trimmed by 3 bases and the J gene end by 2 bases; junction bases not matched to a gene: 7. This CDR3 has 17 residues. CDR1 is SGDLS and CDR2 is YYNGEE in the germline V gene. CDR3: CASSARTSGGLQETQYF. CDR3 coding DNA: TGTGCCAGCAGCGCGAGGACTAGCGGGGGCCTACAAGAGACCCAGTACTTC.

This rearrangement joins TRBV9 to TRBJ2-5; a weak D match, TRBD2 (6 bases). V was shortened by 1 base and J by 2 bases, with 12 bases between the two germline ends. Germline assignment: CDR1 SGDLS and CDR2 YYNGEE. The CDR3 is made up of 15 amino acids. CDR3 coding DNA: TGTGCCAGCAGCGTACAAGCGGGCCTACAAGAGACCCAGTACTTC. Translation: CASSVQAGLQETQYF.

This sequence joins TRBV7-8 and TRBJ1-2; TRBD1 matches 7 bases. Germline loops: CDR1 SGHVS, CDR2 FQNEAQ. This CDR3 has 15 amino acids. J gave up 4 bases and V 2 bases, and 7 bases lay outside the gene matches. The CDR3 nucleotides are TGTGCCAGCAGCTTACGGACAGGTGCCTCCTATGGCTACACCTTC. Translated: CASSLRTGASYGYTF.

CDR3 nucleotide sequence: TGTGCCAGCAGCCCCCTCCACGGGGACAAAAACATTCAGTACTTC. This encodes CASSPLHGDKNIQYF. This chain uses TRBV5-6 with TRBJ2-4, with D possibly being TRBD2 (5 bases). V lost 4 bases to trimming and J lost 3 bases, with 14 bases between them. This CDR3 has 15 amino acids. The germline gives CDR1 SGHDT, CDR2 YYEEEE.

V usage is TRBV4-1 and J usage is TRBJ1-3, with TRBD1 as a possible D gene (5 bases). Trimming left V 0 bases short and J 0 bases short, with 6 bases between. CDR1 MGHRA and CDR2 YSYEKL come from the germline V gene. There are 15 residues in the CDR3. DNA for the CDR3: TGCGCCAGCAGCCAAGATCAGGGCTCTGGAAACACCATATATTTT. The encoded protein is CASSQDQGSGNTIYF.

The chain has TRBV5-1 and TRBJ2-5; TRBD2 aligns across 16 bases. CDR1 and CDR2 from the germline V gene are SGHRS and YFSETQ. The J segment lost 2 bases and the V segment lost 7 bases, leaving 8 bases of the junction unmatched. This CDR3 has 17 residues. The CDR3 nucleotides are TGCGCCAGCCGACCGGGACTAGCGGGGGGGAAGCAAGAGACCCAGTACTTC. Translation gives CASRPGLAGGKQETQYF.

This chain uses TRBV7-6 with TRBJ2-1; 15 bases are shared with TRBD2. The CDR3 is made up of 21 amino acids. Germline CDR1 SGHVS, CDR2 FNYEAQ. J gave up 8 bases and V 1 base, and 18 bases lay outside the gene matches. The CDR3 region has the DNA TGTGCCAGCAGCTTAGAGGGAGAGTGGGGACTAGCGGGGGGTAAAGTCCATGAGCAGTTCTTC. This codes for CASSLEGEWGLAGGKVHEQFF.

The gene calls are TRBV5-1 and TRBJ2-2; 7 positions match TRBD1. There are 15 residues in the CDR3. With 4 bases clipped from V and 1 base from J, the junction kept 4 bases outside the gene matches. Germline-derived CDR1 and CDR2 are SGHRS and YFSETQ. The CDR3 nucleotides read TGCGCCAGCAGCCGGGACAGCGTGAACACCGGGGAGCTGTTTTTT. It encodes CASSRDSVNTGELFF.

The chain couples TRBV6-5 to TRBJ2-7, with 10 positions matching TRBD1. CDR1 and CDR2 from the germline V gene are MNHEY and SVGAGI. The V gene end was trimmed by 6 bases and the J gene end by 4 bases; junction bases not matched to a gene: 6. This CDR3 has 14 residues. The CDR3 nucleotides read TGTGCCAGCAGGAAGGCGGGACAGGGGTACGAGCAGTACTTC. Its translation is CASRKAGQGYEQYF.

The rearrangement joins TRBV24-1 to TRBJ2-1, with a possible D match to TRBD2 (5 bases). CDR1 KGHDR and CDR2 SFDVKD come from the germline V gene. CDR3 length: 19 amino acids. V lost 4 bases, J lost 4 bases, and 25 bases lay in between. DNA of the CDR3: TGTGCCACCAGTGACCGAGGGAATGCCCCTTCGGCCAGGTACAATGAGCAGTTCTTC. Translation gives CATSDRGNAPSARYNEQFF.

The rearrangement uses TRBV18 and TRBJ2-2; 7 bases match TRBD1. The CDR3 loop spans 15 amino acids. Germline V CDR1 and CDR2: KGHSH, LQKENI. Losses at the gene ends were 3 bases for V and 1 base for J; bases not matched to a gene: 2. The CDR3 is CASSPWTGNTGELFF. CDR3 bases: TGTGCCAGCTCACCCTGGACAGGGAACACCGGGGAGCTGTTTTTT.

The chain recombines TRBV5-1 with TRBJ2-2; D is perhaps TRBD2 (5 bases). Germline loops: CDR1 SGHRS, CDR2 YFSETQ. This CDR3 is built from 16 residues. V was clipped by 0 bases and J by 6 bases, with 15 bases between them. CDR3 nucleotides: TGCGCCAGCAGCTTGGGCCGCGGGTTGCACTCCGGGGAGCTGTTTTTT. The encoded protein is CASSLGRGLHSGELFF.

This clone has a handful of counts. The CDR3 region is CASSLQTGLNTEAFF. The CDR3 DNA reads as TGCGCCAGCAGCCTCCAGACAGGGTTGAACACTGAAGCTTTCTTT. The chain carries TRBV5-1 and TRBJ1-1, with 7 bases aligning to TRBD1. CDR1 and CDR2 (germline): SGHRS, YFSETQ. V lost 4 bases to trimming and J lost 0 bases; unmatched junction nucleotides: 6. CDR3 length: 15 amino acids.

V and J are TRBV6-5 and TRBJ2-5, with TRBD1 identical over 8 bases. Germline V CDR1 and CDR2: MNHEY, SVGAGI. This CDR3 region has 15 residues. The trim removed 2 bases at V and 4 bases at J, leaving 6 bases unmatched. In nucleotides, the CDR3 is TGTGCCAGCAGTTACGGACAGGGAGCAGGAGAGACCCAGTACTTC. Protein: CASSYGQGAGETQYF.

The chain recombines TRBV7-2 with TRBJ2-1; D unresolved. The germline CDR1 and CDR2 sequences are SGHTA and FQGNSA. The CDR3 runs 14 residues. The V gene lost 5 bases and the J gene lost 5 bases, with 13 bases spanning the gap. As DNA, the CDR3 is TGTGCCAGCAGCCACGGCACACTAAACAATGAGCAGTTCTTC. Translating gives CASSHGTLNNEQFF. The variable domain in full, with the rest retrieved from reference TRBV7-2 and TRBJ2-1, is GAGVSQSPSNKVTEKGKDVELRCDPISGHTALYWYRQSLGQGLEFLIYFQGNSAPDKSGLPSDRFSAERTGGSVSTLTIQRTQQEDSAVYLCASSHGTLNNEQFFGPGTRLTVL.